The 30 T cell receptor beta chains below come from one sample, sequenced in a study of CD8 T cells in ankylosing spondylitis. What these receptors recognize is not known. Overall study findings and caveats: Roughly eight highly homologous variants formed a TCR beta motif that appeared characteristic of ankylosing spondylitis blood.

TCRdb redid the calling of the 5' RACE reads with MiXCR, one entry per CDR3 protein. The sample includes a few hundred thousand distinct CDR3 sequences, 8% seen only once; the top ten take about 15%. Sequencing was carried out using blood, either unsorted or a sorted T cell fraction (not recorded which). The receptor set was obtained from a male donor with ankylosing spondylitis.

This clonotype was observed many times. The rearrangement links TRBV27 to TRBJ2-1; tentatively, D is TRBD2 (5 bases). The CDR3 has 13 residues. CDR1 MNHEY and CDR2 SMNVEV come from the germline V gene (reference sequence). V dropped 9 bases and J dropped 0 bases, with 9 bases sitting between them. CDR3 nucleotides: TGTGCCAGTGGACTCCCCTCCTACAATGAGCAGTTCTTC. Amino acid sequence: CASGLPSYNEQFF.

This clonotype turned up a few times. The genes are TRBV29-1 and TRBJ1-2; 7 bases are a match to TRBD1. The germline V gene encodes CDR1 SQVTM and CDR2 ANQGSEA. V trimming: 6 bases; J trimming: 8 bases; junction bases outside the gene matches: 15. CDR3 length: 14 residues. The CDR3 sequence: CSVVDSRGRGGYTF. Written as DNA, the CDR3 is TGCAGCGTCGTCGATTCAAGGGGGCGCGGAGGCTACACCTTC.

This clonotype was seen repeatedly, ten times or more. The chain employs TRBV5-1 and TRBJ2-7; 10 bases fit TRBD2. Looked up from germline, CDR1 is SGHRS and CDR2 is YFSETQ. J lost 3 bases, V lost 0 bases, and 9 bases had no gene match. CDR3 size: 17 residues. The DNA for the CDR3 is TGCGCCAGCAGCTTGGGGGGAGGACTAGCGGAGTTCTACGAGCAGTACTTC. This encodes CASSLGGGLAEFYEQYF. Full variable domain (remainder filled in from reference TRBV5-1 and TRBJ2-7): KAGVTQTPRYLIKTRGQQVTLSCSPISGHRSVSWYQQTPGQGLQFLFEYFSETQRNKGNFPGRFSGRQFSNSRSEMNVSTLELGDSALYLCASSLGGGLAEFYEQYFGPGTRLTVT.

The chain has TRBV20-1 and TRBJ2-7; D may be TRBD1 or TRBD2 (6 bases each). The CDR3 has 13 amino acids. CDR1 and CDR2 from the germline V gene are DFQATT and SNEGSKA (reference sequence). The V gene lost 1 base and the J gene lost 3 bases, with 10 bases spanning the gap. For the CDR3, the DNA is TGCAGTGCTAGAGTCGGGGGCGGCTACGAGCAGTACTTC. It translates to CSARVGGGYEQYF.

The V gene is TRBV5-1, the J gene TRBJ2-7, with TRBD2 matching 8 bases. The CDR3 loop spans 18 amino acids. Germline loops: CDR1 SGHRS, CDR2 YFSETQ. V lost 0 bases to trimming and J lost 3 bases; unmatched junction nucleotides: 14. The CDR3 spells CASSLDYGLADKNYEQYF. The CDR3 DNA reads as TGCGCCAGCAGCTTGGACTATGGACTAGCCGATAAGAACTACGAGCAGTACTTC.

Ten or more counts support this clonotype. This chain joins TRBV4-1 and TRBJ1-6; the D is unclear. V gave up 1 base and J gave up 5 bases, with 9 bases separating them. The CDR3 totals 15 residues. The V gene's germline CDR1 is MGHRA and CDR2 YSYEKL. The CDR3 DNA is TGCGCCAGCAGCCAAGGGGCCGCCAATAATTCACCCCTCCACTTT. It is translated as CASSQGAANNSPLHF.

This clonotype was seen only a few times. The rearrangement links TRBV24-1 to TRBJ2-1, with D uncertain. The CDR3 sequence is 13 residues long. The germline V and J ends were trimmed by 8 bases and 7 bases, with 14 bases remaining between them. Germline CDR1 reads KGHDR; CDR2 reads SFDVKD. The CDR3 is CATTDPVLNEQFF. In DNA, the CDR3 is TGTGCCACCACTGACCCGGTTTTGAATGAGCAGTTCTTC.

This clonotype was counted between two and nine times. The gene calls are TRBV19 and TRBJ2-6; maybe TRBD2 (5 bases). This CDR3 spans 15 amino acids. Between the trimmed V and J ends, which lost 4 bases and 4 bases, there was a span of 11 bases. Germline V lookup: CDR1 LNHDA, CDR2 SQIVND (reference sequence). The CDR3 is CASSTGLWGANVLTF. CDR3 sequence (DNA): TGTGCCAGTAGTACAGGACTGTGGGGGGCCAACGTCCTGACTTTC. Looking up the rest from reference TRBV19 and TRBJ2-6 gives the full variable domain: DGGITQSPKYLFRKEGQNVTLSCEQNLNHDAMYWYRQDPGQGLRLIYYSQIVNDFQKGDIAEGYSVSREKKESFPLTVTSAQKNPTAFYLCASSTGLWGANVLTFGAGSRLTVL.

This clonotype was detected ten times or more. The chain uses TRBV19 and TRBJ2-3, with D possibly being TRBD2 (5 bases). CDR1 and CDR2 (germline): LNHDA, SQIVND (reference sequence). CDR3 size: 13 residues. Trimming shortened V by 9 bases and J by 0 bases, and 10 bases separated the two germline ends. CDR3 DNA: TGTGCCAGCCAGGAGGCTAGCACAGATACGCAGTATTTT. Protein sequence: CASQEASTDTQYF. The variable domain in full, with the rest retrieved from reference TRBV19 and TRBJ2-3, is DGGITQSPKYLFRKEGQNVTLSCEQNLNHDAMYWYRQDPGQGLRLIYYSQIVNDFQKGDIAEGYSVSREKKESFPLTVTSAQKNPTAFYLCASQEASTDTQYFGPGTRLTVL.

The chain employs TRBV29-1 and TRBJ2-2; no reliable D call. The V end was cut by 7 bases, the J end by 2 bases, with 5 bases between. The germline V gene has CDR1 SQVTM and CDR2 ANQGSEA. This CDR3 region has 11 residues. The CDR3 DNA reads TGCAGCGCCCACAACACCGGGGAGCTGTTTTTT. Encoded protein: CSAHNTGELFF.

V is TRBV6-1 and J is TRBJ2-6, with 7 bases aligning to TRBD1. Germline trimming cut 6 bases from V and 0 bases from J; bases unmatched to any gene: 5. Germline V lookup: CDR1 MNHNS, CDR2 SASEGT. The CDR3 covers 16 residues. CDR3 DNA: TGTGCCAGCAGATGGACAGGCCTCTCTGGGGCCAACGTCCTGACTTTC. This codes for CASRWTGLSGANVLTF.

The chain employs TRBV20-1 and TRBJ2-5; weak D call: TRBD2 (6 bases). The CDR3 spans 15 residues. Trimming left V 5 bases short and J 2 bases short, with 18 bases between. Germline-derived CDR1 and CDR2 are DFQATT and SNEGSKA (reference sequence). CDR3 nucleotide sequence: TGCAGTGCTCGAAGAATACTAGCAAATCAAGAGACCCAGTACTTC. Residues: CSARRILANQETQYF.

This clonotype was seen repeatedly, ten times or more. In DNA form, the CDR3 reads TGTGCCAGCAGTTTATTAGGACAGGGCAGGAACACTGAAGCTTTCTTT. This sequence encodes CASSLLGQGRNTEAFF. This rearrangement joins TRBV27 to TRBJ1-1; the match to TRBD1 covers 8 bases. The CDR3 has 16 amino acids. J lost 1 base, V lost 1 base, and 5 bases had no gene match. Germline V CDR1 and CDR2: MNHEY, SMNVEV (reference sequence).

This clonotype has only a few counts. This chain links TRBV20-1 with TRBJ2-7, with D perhaps given as TRBD1 or TRBD2 (5 bases each). CDR3 length equals 17 residues. V was pared by 4 bases and J by 4 bases, with 26 bases between. Germline CDR1 and CDR2: DFQATT and SNEGSKA (reference sequence). As DNA, the CDR3 is TGCAGTGCTACCTCCGTGGAGCGGACACAACAAATTTACGAGCAGTACTTC. Protein product: CSATSVERTQQIYEQYF.

This chain joins TRBV6-1 and TRBJ2-3, with D uncertain. Germline CDR1 and CDR2: MNHNS and SASEGT. Deletions cut 1 base from V and 7 bases from J, with 3 bases between. This CDR3 region has 11 residues. The CDR3 DNA follows: TGTGCCAGCAGTGAAGAATATACGCAGTATTTT. It encodes CASSEEYTQYF.

This clonotype turned up a few times. The CDR3 loop reads CASSLVAVNSYEQYF. For the CDR3, the DNA is TGTGCCAGCAGCTTAGTAGCGGTCAACTCCTACGAGCAGTACTTC. The V gene is TRBV11-2, the J gene TRBJ2-7, with D perhaps TRBD2 (6 bases). Germline assignment: CDR1 SGHAT and CDR2 FQNNGV. Trimming stripped 1 base from V and 0 bases from J, with 10 bases between. The CDR3 has 15 residues. Full variable domain (outside the CDR3, taken from reference TRBV11-2 and TRBJ2-7): EAGVAQSPRYKIIEKRQSVAFWCNPISGHATLYWYQQILGQGPKLLIQFQNNGVVDDSQLPKDRFSAERLKGVDSTLKIQPAKLEDSAVYLCASSLVAVNSYEQYFGPGTRLTVT.

The chain carries TRBV7-2 and TRBJ1-1; no firm D call. V lost 1 base to trimming and J lost 6 bases, with 15 bases between them. This CDR3 is built from 15 residues. CDR1 and CDR2 from the germline V gene are SGHTA and FQGNSA. The CDR3 loop is CASSLGLVGSAEAFF. For the CDR3, the DNA is TGTGCCAGCAGCTTAGGGTTAGTGGGCAGCGCTGAAGCTTTCTTT. The variable domain in full, with the rest retrieved from reference TRBV7-2 and TRBJ1-1, is GAGVSQSPSNKVTEKGKDVELRCDPISGHTALYWYRQSLGQGLEFLIYFQGNSAPDKSGLPSDRFSAERTGGSVSTLTIQRTQQEDSAVYLCASSLGLVGSAEAFFGQGTRLTVV.

This clonotype was observed a few times. The chain combines TRBV6-5 with TRBJ2-1; a possible D gene is TRBD2 (6 bases). Per the germline V gene, CDR1 is MNHEY and CDR2 is SVGAGI. The CDR3 has 17 residues. The V end was cut by 0 bases, the J end by 0 bases, with 12 bases between. The chain's CDR3 is CASSYSGTSGSYNEQFF. In DNA form, the CDR3 reads TGTGCCAGCAGTTACTCCGGGACTTCGGGCTCCTACAATGAGCAGTTCTTC.

This clonotype was seen repeatedly, ten times or more. The chain couples TRBV7-7 to TRBJ2-1, with 11 bases matching TRBD2. The CDR3 runs 15 residues. Trimming cost V 2 bases and J 8 bases; bases outside gene matches: 5. Germline V gene lookup returns CDR1 SSHAT and CDR2 FNYEAQ (reference sequence). This CDR3 is CASSLTSGSLHEQFF. DNA of the CDR3: TGTGCCAGCAGCTTAACTAGCGGGAGCCTCCATGAGCAGTTCTTC. Looking up the rest from reference TRBV7-7 and TRBJ2-1 gives the full variable domain: GAGVSQSPRYKVTKRGQDVTLRCDPISSHATLYWYQQALGQGPEFLTYFNYEAQPDKSGLPSDRFSAERPEGSISTLTIQRTEQRDSAMYRCASSLTSGSLHEQFFGPGTRLTVL.

The table lists this clonotype with a few counts. The chain employs TRBV6-5 and TRBJ2-3, with D unclear. From germline, CDR1 is MNHEY and CDR2 SVGAGI. The ends were cut back, 0 bases at V and 6 bases at J, with 10 bases in the middle. The CDR3 extends over 14 amino acids. The CDR3 sequence is CASSYSTLMDTQYF. Here the CDR3 DNA reads TGTGCCAGCAGTTACTCGACCCTTATGGATACGCAGTATTTT.

The chain recombines TRBV29-1 with TRBJ1-2; TRBD1 agrees at 9 bases. This CDR3 region has 15 residues. J lost 8 bases, V lost 6 bases, and 16 bases had no gene match. Germline loops: CDR1 SQVTM, CDR2 ANQGSEA. CDR3 coding DNA: TGCAGCGTGGCGGGAGCGGGACAGGGACCGGGCGGCTACACCTTC. This encodes CSVAGAGQGPGGYTF.

This clonotype showed up just a few times. The J gene is TRBJ2-7, the V gene TRBV7-2, with D perhaps TRBD1 (6 bases). The germline V gene has CDR1 SGHTA and CDR2 FQGNSA. The V and J ends lost 5 bases and 2 bases respectively, with 13 bases between them. The CDR3 extends over 14 amino acids. The CDR3 here is CASSTGIFPYEQYF. The CDR3 bases are TGTGCCAGCAGCACAGGGATTTTTCCCTACGAGCAGTACTTC.

This rearrangement joins TRBV18 to TRBJ1-1, with a tentative D call TRBD1 (6 bases). V lost 4 bases and J lost 4, with 10 bases in between. The CDR3 length is 13 residues. Germline V lookup: CDR1 KGHSH, CDR2 LQKENI. This CDR3 reads CASSRQGRTEAFF. The CDR3 DNA reads TGTGCCAGCTCACGTCAGGGGCGCACTGAAGCTTTCTTT.

V gene TRBV7-3 combines with J gene TRBJ2-7; 7 bases agree with TRBD2. Germline V gives CDR1 SGHTA, CDR2 FQGTGA. The CDR3 sequence is 16 residues long. The junction had 8 bases not matched to a gene; V was cut back by 3 bases and J by 0 bases. The CDR3 DNA reads TGTGCCAGCAGCTTTTCGGCGGGAGCGAACTCCTACGAGCAGTACTTC. This sequence encodes CASSFSAGANSYEQYF. The full variable domain, with the rest looked up from reference TRBV7-3 and TRBJ2-7, is GAGVSQTPSNKVTEKGKYVELRCDPISGHTALYWYRQSLGQGPEFLIYFQGTGAADDSGLPNDRFFAVRPEGSVSTLKIQRTERGDSAVYLCASSFSAGANSYEQYFGPGTRLTVT.

In its sample, this clonotype was seen many times. The chain is built from TRBV29-1 and TRBJ1-1; maybe TRBD1 (5 bases). Trimming took off 4 bases at V and 2 bases at J, with 8 bases between the two ends. Germline assignment: CDR1 SQVTM and CDR2 ANQGSEA. This CDR3 is built from 12 residues. In DNA form, the CDR3 reads TGCAGCGTTGGGCAGGGTAACACTGAAGCTTTCTTT. This translates into CSVGQGNTEAFF. Filled out from reference TRBV29-1 and TRBJ1-1, the complete variable domain reads SAVISQKPSRDICQRGTSLTIQCQVDSQVTMMFWYRQQPGQSLTLIATANQGSEATYESGFVIDKFPISRPNLTFSTLTVSNMSPEDSSIYLCSVGQGNTEAFFGQGTRLTVV.

The rearrangement links TRBV29-1 to TRBJ2-7; TRBD2 might be the D (6 bases). From germline, CDR1 is SQVTM and CDR2 ANQGSEA. The CDR3 loop spans 12 amino acids. The CDR3 is CSASASNYEQYF. In nucleotides, the CDR3 is TGCAGTGCTAGCGCGAGCAACTACGAGCAGTACTTC.

The chain recombines TRBV5-1 with TRBJ2-3; no firm D call. V gave up 1 base and J gave up 4 bases, with 4 bases separating them. CDR3 length: 12 amino acids. Germline CDR1 reads SGHRS; CDR2 reads YFSETQ. The CDR3 spells CASSLFADTQYF. The CDR3 DNA is TGCGCCAGCAGCTTGTTCGCAGATACGCAGTATTTT. The whole variable domain, remainder taken from reference TRBV5-1 and TRBJ2-3, is KAGVTQTPRYLIKTRGQQVTLSCSPISGHRSVSWYQQTPGQGLQFLFEYFSETQRNKGNFPGRFSGRQFSNSRSEMNVSTLELGDSALYLCASSLFADTQYFGPGTRLTVL.

J is TRBJ2-5 and V is TRBV20-1, with D unclear. The CDR3 loop spans 12 amino acids. Trimming took off 3 bases at V and 3 bases at J, with 8 bases between the two ends. Germline values: CDR1 DFQATT, CDR2 SNEGSKA (reference sequence). CDR3 region: CSASWLEETQYF. The CDR3 region has the DNA TGCAGTGCTAGTTGGTTAGAAGAGACCCAGTACTTC.

This clonotype was observed a few times. This chain joins TRBV6-5 and TRBJ1-1; a possible D gene is TRBD1 (5 bases). The germline V gene encodes CDR1 MNHEY and CDR2 SVGAGI. The CDR3 sequence is 15 residues long. V lost 3 bases, J lost 4 bases, and 15 bases lay in between. CDR3 DNA: TGTGCCAGCAGTTATAGGCAGGGAGTGGGCACTGAAGCTTTCTTT. It specifies CASSYRQGVGTEAFF.

The chain employs TRBV6-2 or TRBV6-3 and TRBJ2-2, with 16 positions matching TRBD2. The germline gives CDR1 MNHEY, CDR2 SVGEGT. The ends lost 4 bases at V and 7 bases at J; junction bases unmatched: 15. This CDR3 has 20 residues. The CDR3 sequence: CASSFEGLAGGRLLGGELFF. DNA for the CDR3: TGTGCCAGCAGTTTTGAGGGACTAGCGGGAGGGAGGCTACTCGGCGGGGAGCTGTTTTTT.